This TCR beta chain was observed in a study of blood T cell repertoires in COVID-19. Whole-study context: COVID-19 samples, acute and convalescent, were from the United States, Italy and Spain. Sources were T cells, B-cell-depleted T cells, or PBMCs; the material itself was cDNA or gDNA.

J gave up 0 bases and V 9 bases, and 4 bases lay outside the gene matches. CDR1 is SNHLY, CDR2 FYNNEI, per germline. The CDR3 covers 14 residues. As processed by the authors: It was from reference gene primer amplification that nucleated cell counts were estimated. Repertoires were generated with immunoSEQ multiplex PCR, while TCRdb's copy carries only in-frame clones and drops some. The DNA gave D and trimming, while V, J and clone size come from that table. The sample includes tens of thousands of clones, 85% to 95% of them seen just once. The sample was peripheral blood. V and J are TRBV2 and TRBJ2-1, with 8 bases that match TRBD1. The TCR sequence derives from a human donor in a cohort sampled during active COVID-19. In DNA, the CDR3 is TGTGCCAGTGCCGGGACAGGCTCCTACAATGAGCAGTTCTTC. Protein product: CASAGTGSYNEQFF.